The 25 T cell receptor beta chains below were found in one sample sequenced in a study of blood T cell repertoires in COVID-19. The table came from immunoSEQ multiplex PCR; TCRdb's copy has only in-frame clones and leaves some out. The sample yields around 180,000 clones, 84% seen once. Sample: PBMCs or T cells enriched from blood (not recorded which). All receptors derive from a man aged 50 to 60 who had recovered from COVID-19.

The chain combines TRBV27 with TRBJ1-5; 12 bases agree with TRBD1. The junction had 5 bases not matched to a gene; V was cut back by 6 bases and J by 2 bases. The CDR3 spans 16 residues. Per germline, CDR1 MNHEY and CDR2 SMNVEV (reference sequence). The CDR3 sequence is CASRSGTGGGNQPQHF. Here the CDR3 DNA reads TGTGCCAGCAGGTCCGGGACAGGGGGCGGCAATCAGCCCCAGCATTTT.

V gene TRBV5-1 combines with J gene TRBJ2-3; 8 positions agree with TRBD2. This CDR3 spans 14 amino acids. J lost 4 bases, V lost 4 bases, and 5 bases had no gene match. The germline gives CDR1 SGHRS, CDR2 YFSETQ. Written as DNA, the CDR3 is TGCGCCAGCAGCCGAAGCGGGGGCCCAGATACGCAGTATTTT. Its protein product is CASSRSGGPDTQYF.

This chain uses TRBV7-9 with TRBJ2-1; 8 nucleotides line up with TRBD1. The ends lost 5 bases at V and 4 bases at J; junction bases unmatched: 10. The CDR3 runs to 16 residues. CDR1 is SEHNR and CDR2 is FQNEAQ in the germline V gene (reference sequence). The DNA of the CDR3 is TGTGCCAGCAGCCCTGCGGACAGGGCCGAATACAATGAGCAGTTCTTC. Amino acids: CASSPADRAEYNEQFF.

The chain recombines TRBV18 with TRBJ1-4; no clear D gene. Germline V CDR1 and CDR2: KGHSH, LQKENI. The ends were cut back, 1 base at V and 8 bases at J, with 11 bases in the middle. The CDR3 runs 14 residues. The CDR3 loop is CASSPQRAGEKLFF. The CDR3 nucleotides read TGTGCCAGCTCACCACAGAGGGCAGGCGAAAAACTGTTTTTT.

The V gene is TRBV29-1, the J gene TRBJ1-2; weak D call: TRBD1 (5 bases). The V gene's germline CDR1 is SQVTM and CDR2 ANQGSEA. V was clipped by 3 bases and J by 6 bases, with 17 bases between them. This CDR3 is built from 14 residues. CDR3 loop: CSVEARGSYDGYTF. The CDR3 DNA sequence: TGCAGCGTTGAGGCCCGGGGGAGTTACGATGGCTACACCTTC.

For the CDR3, the DNA is TGTGCCAGCAGCGTAGGCCAGGGGAACACCATATATTTT. Its translation: CASSVGQGNTIYF. V and J are TRBV9 and TRBJ1-3, with D perhaps matching TRBD1 (6 bases). V lost 0 bases and J lost 7, with 8 bases in between. The length of the CDR3 is 13 residues. The germline CDR1 and CDR2 sequences are SGDLS and YYNGEE.

The CDR3 DNA follows: TGCGCCAGCAGCCTCCAGAGGAGGGGGGGCCTGGCCGGGGAGCTGTTTTTT. It yields the protein CASSLQRRGGLAGELFF. V usage is TRBV4-1 and J usage is TRBJ2-2; a possible D gene is TRBD2 (7 bases). The CDR3 contains 17 residues. The germline V gene has CDR1 MGHRA and CDR2 YSYEKL. V was cut by 4 bases and J by 6 bases, with 21 bases left in between.

V usage is TRBV28 and J usage is TRBJ2-5, with D maybe TRBD2 (5 bases). Germline V lookup: CDR1 MDHEN, CDR2 SYDVKM. Between the trimmed V and J ends, which lost 6 bases and 1 base, there was a span of 15 bases. The length of the CDR3 is 15 residues. The CDR3, as DNA: TGTGCCAGCAGCCTACGAGGAGGCGTCCAAGAGACCCAGTACTTC. Translating it yields CASSLRGGVQETQYF.

The chain couples TRBV4-2 to TRBJ2-1, with 10 bases matching TRBD1. This CDR3 contains 14 residues. V was clipped by 4 bases and J by 9 bases; unmatched bases: 6. Germline CDR1 LGHNA, CDR2 YNFKEQ. As DNA, the CDR3 is TGTGCCAGCAGCCTGTCTGACAGGGGGCGTGAGCAGTTCTTC. It codes for CASSLSDRGREQFF.

V and J are TRBV11-2 and TRBJ1-1; tentative D call: TRBD1 (5 bases). Germline V gene sequence: CDR1 SGHAT, CDR2 FQNNGV. The CDR3 runs to 15 residues. Trimming cost V 0 bases and J 7 bases, with 15 bases left between them. CDR3 sequence: CASSLDWLGRGEAFF. Here the CDR3 DNA reads TGTGCCAGCAGCTTAGATTGGCTCGGGAGGGGTGAAGCTTTCTTT. The variable domain in full, completed from reference TRBV11-2 and TRBJ1-1, reads EAGVAQSPRYKIIEKRQSVAFWCNPISGHATLYWYQQILGQGPKLLIQFQNNGVVDDSQLPKDRFSAERLKGVDSTLKIQPAKLEDSAVYLCASSLDWLGRGEAFFGQGTRLTVV.

This chain connects TRBV4-3 to TRBJ1-6; possible D gene TRBD1, 5 bases. The CDR3 covers 17 residues. Germline CDR1 and CDR2: LGHNA and YSLEER. The V end lost 1 base, the J end lost 5 bases, and 15 bases lay between the germline ends. This chain's CDR3 is CASSQVSAGRHNSPLHF. For the CDR3, the DNA is TGCGCCAGCAGCCAAGTCAGTGCGGGACGGCATAATTCACCCCTCCACTTT.

The V gene is TRBV6-1, the J gene TRBJ2-7; 7 bases align to TRBD1. The ends lost 3 bases at V and 3 bases at J; junction bases unmatched: 11. The CDR3 covers 16 residues. Germline V lookup: CDR1 MNHNS, CDR2 SASEGT. The CDR3 bases are TGTGCCAGCAGTGACGCGACAGGGAGAAAGGGCTACGAGCAGTACTTC. Its translation is CASSDATGRKGYEQYF.

V gene TRBV4-2 combines with J gene TRBJ1-5; weak D call: TRBD1 (6 bases). This CDR3 has 16 amino acids. Germline V gene data show CDR1 as LGHNA and CDR2 as YNFKEQ. V was pared by 1 base and J by 4 bases, with 14 bases between. This CDR3 is CASSQVVAGDNQPQHF. The CDR3 nucleotides read TGTGCCAGCAGCCAAGTGGTCGCAGGGGATAATCAGCCCCAGCATTTT.

With respect to this clone: A much larger clone differs by one base, so this may be a read error. The sample carries other DNA sequences with the same CDR3. The J gene is TRBJ1-1, the V gene TRBV11-2; possibly TRBD1 for D (5 bases). The CDR3 has 13 residues. CDR1 is SGHAT, CDR2 FQNNGV, per germline. V was cut by 3 bases and J by 1 base, with 6 bases left in between. The CDR3 DNA is TGTGCCAGCAGCTTCGGACAGAACACTGAAGCTTTCTTT. As protein: CASSFGQNTEAFF.

This sequence joins TRBV27 and TRBJ1-4; 7 bases fit TRBD1. Germline CDR1 and CDR2: MNHEY and SMNVEV (reference sequence). The V and J ends lost 5 bases and 3 bases, in that order; junction bases with no gene match: 6. The CDR3 runs to 15 residues. CDR3 sequence (DNA): TGTGCCAGCAGTAATCTGGGACAGTCTAATGAAAAACTGTTTTTT. Encoded protein: CASSNLGQSNEKLFF.

In this sample, this clone turned up a few times. The chain links TRBV19 to TRBJ1-1; a possible D gene is TRBD1 (5 bases). This CDR3 has 13 residues. Germline assignment: CDR1 LNHDA and CDR2 SQIVND (reference sequence). V was shortened by 6 bases and J by 6 bases, with 14 bases between the two germline ends. CDR3 in amino acids: CASSASRGSEAFF. In nucleotides, the CDR3 is TGTGCCAGTAGCGCTTCTCGGGGGTCTGAAGCTTTCTTT.

The gene calls are TRBV29-1 and TRBJ1-5; 8 bases agree with TRBD1. The CDR3 consists of 13 residues. Germline CDR1 is SQVTM and CDR2 is ANQGSEA. The trim removed 6 bases at V and 2 bases at J, leaving 3 bases unmatched. CDR3 in amino acids: CSVKQGGNQPQHF. The CDR3, as DNA: TGCAGCGTAAAACAGGGGGGCAATCAGCCCCAGCATTTT.

The chain carries TRBV3-1 (or the pseudogene TRBV3-2) and TRBJ1-1; tentative D call: TRBD1 (5 bases). In germline, CDR1 is LGHDT, CDR2 YNNKEL (reference sequence). Deletions cut 8 bases from V and 2 bases from J, with 12 bases between. This CDR3 is 13 amino acids long. The CDR3 coding sequence is TGTGCCAGCGGGAGGGGACCCAACACTGAAGCTTTCTTT. It specifies CASGRGPNTEAFF.

This sequence joins TRBV24-1 and TRBJ2-3, with TRBD1 matching 7 bases. Germline CDR1 KGHDR, CDR2 SFDVKD. The trim removed 6 bases at V and 5 bases at J, leaving 10 bases unmatched. This CDR3 region has 15 residues. The CDR3 protein is CATSSADRAIDTQYF. The CDR3 DNA is TGTGCCACCAGTTCTGCCGACAGGGCCATAGATACGCAGTATTTT.

V usage is TRBV11-1 and J usage is TRBJ2-5; no clear D gene. Per germline, CDR1 SGHAT and CDR2 FQDESV (reference sequence). V was clipped by 7 bases and J by 1 base, with 4 bases between them. This CDR3 spans 11 amino acids. CDR3 region: CASTFQETQYF. For the CDR3, the DNA is TGTGCCAGCACGTTCCAAGAGACCCAGTACTTC.

The gene calls are TRBV7-2 and TRBJ2-4; TRBD2 might be the D (5 bases). Germline-derived CDR1 and CDR2 are SGHTA and FQGNSA. V was trimmed by 5 bases and J by 0 bases, leaving 11 bases between them. The CDR3 sequence is 15 residues long. CDR3 residues: CASSTEGRAKNIQYF. CDR3 nucleotides: TGTGCCAGCAGCACAGAGGGTCGAGCCAAAAACATTCAGTACTTC.

The CDR3 here is CASSPNGGFSGNTIYF. For the CDR3, the DNA is TGTGCCAGCAGCCCCAACGGAGGCTTCTCTGGAAACACCATATATTTT. The chain links TRBV9 to TRBJ1-3; no firm D call. V lost 4 bases to trimming and J lost 0 bases, with 14 bases between them. The CDR3 length is 16 residues. The germline gives CDR1 SGDLS, CDR2 YYNGEE.

On this clone itself: The junction departs from germline at one end; a sequencing error may be responsible. This rearrangement joins TRBV9 to TRBJ2-3, with 8 nucleotides matching TRBD2. The CDR3 totals 17 residues. Germline CDR1 is SGDLS and CDR2 is YYNGEE. This CDR3 is CPRRVGGGRGVTDTQYF. The CDR3 region has the DNA TGCCCCCGCCGCGTCGGCGGGGGGCGGGGGGTCACAGATACGCAGTATTTT. The whole variable domain, filled in from reference TRBV9 and TRBJ2-3, reads DSGVTQTPKHLITATGQRVTLRCSPRSGDLSVYWYQQSLDQGLQFLIQYYNGEERAKGNILERFSAQQFPDLHSELNLSSLELGDSALYFCPRRVGGGRGVTDTQYFGPGTRLTVL.

Within the sample, this clone is medium-sized. The CDR3 region has the DNA TGCAGCGTGACCCCGGGACAGAGCCTTAGTGGCTACACCTTC. This encodes CSVTPGQSLSGYTF. The gene calls are TRBV29-1 and TRBJ1-2, with 7 bases identical to TRBD1. V gave up 6 bases and J gave up 7 bases; unmatched junction bases: 14. CDR1 SQVTM and CDR2 ANQGSEA come from the germline V gene. The CDR3 spans 14 residues.

The chain combines TRBV19 with TRBJ1-2; 10 bases fit TRBD1. J lost 5 bases, V lost 4 bases, and 10 bases had no gene match. Germline CDR1 LNHDA, CDR2 SQIVND (reference sequence). There are 16 residues in the CDR3. CDR3 residues: CASSTWRTGGLYGYTF. Written as DNA, the CDR3 is TGTGCCAGTAGTACCTGGAGGACAGGGGGGCTGTATGGCTACACCTTC.